This TCR beta chain appears in the sequencing data of a study of vaccination and CD4 T cells after COVID-19. For the study at large: The authors exposed cells to overlapping spike peptides derived from SARS-CoV-2, HCoV-NL63, HCoV-OC43 and HCoV-229E.

A note on this clonotype: Antigen specificity is unknown.

Noted treatment: 10-day PBMC culture with coronavirus spike peptide pools or control peptides (ViraFEST assay). After expanding antigen-specific T cells with peptide pools, ViraFEST sequenced their TCRs. Positive tests by PCR, dated March to December 2020, predated US Alpha, Beta and Delta variants. The Oncomine TCR Beta short-read assay generated sequence data from the DNA of cultured CD4+ T cells. TCRdb ran MiXCR on the PCR reads and lists one entry per CDR3 protein. The sample has 5,500 to 9,000 distinct CDR3 sequences; approximately 24% are singletons. The sequencing here drew on CD4+ T cells from blood, cultured in vitro, taken after SARS-CoV-2 vaccination. This receptor was obtained from a human donor who had recovered from COVID-19.

CDR3 region: CSARFGTPVGARRYEQYF. CDR3 in DNA: TGCAGTGCTAGATTCGGGACACCGGTTGGAGCTCGACGCTACGAGCAGTACTTC. The rearrangement uses TRBV20-1 and TRBJ2-7, with D maybe TRBD1 (6 bases). CDR1 DFQATT and CDR2 SNEGSKA come from the germline V gene (reference sequence). V dropped 2 bases and J dropped 3 bases, with 26 bases sitting between them. CDR3 size: 18 residues.